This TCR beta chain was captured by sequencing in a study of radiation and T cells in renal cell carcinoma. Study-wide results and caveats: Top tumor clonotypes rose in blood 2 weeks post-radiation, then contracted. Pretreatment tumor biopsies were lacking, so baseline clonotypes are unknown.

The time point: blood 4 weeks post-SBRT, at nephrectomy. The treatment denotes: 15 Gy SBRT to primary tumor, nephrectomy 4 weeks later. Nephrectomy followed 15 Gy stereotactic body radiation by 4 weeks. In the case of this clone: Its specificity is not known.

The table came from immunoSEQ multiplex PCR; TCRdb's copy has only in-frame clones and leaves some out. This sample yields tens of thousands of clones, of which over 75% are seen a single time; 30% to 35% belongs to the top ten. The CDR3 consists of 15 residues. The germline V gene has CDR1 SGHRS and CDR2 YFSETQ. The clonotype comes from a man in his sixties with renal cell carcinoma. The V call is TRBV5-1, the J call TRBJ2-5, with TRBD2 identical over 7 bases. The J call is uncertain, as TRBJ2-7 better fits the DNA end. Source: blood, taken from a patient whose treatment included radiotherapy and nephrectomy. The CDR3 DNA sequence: TGCGCCAGCAGCCCCCGGGGCGGCGGGAGTGGCGAGCAGTACTTC. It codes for CASSPRGGGSGEQYF.